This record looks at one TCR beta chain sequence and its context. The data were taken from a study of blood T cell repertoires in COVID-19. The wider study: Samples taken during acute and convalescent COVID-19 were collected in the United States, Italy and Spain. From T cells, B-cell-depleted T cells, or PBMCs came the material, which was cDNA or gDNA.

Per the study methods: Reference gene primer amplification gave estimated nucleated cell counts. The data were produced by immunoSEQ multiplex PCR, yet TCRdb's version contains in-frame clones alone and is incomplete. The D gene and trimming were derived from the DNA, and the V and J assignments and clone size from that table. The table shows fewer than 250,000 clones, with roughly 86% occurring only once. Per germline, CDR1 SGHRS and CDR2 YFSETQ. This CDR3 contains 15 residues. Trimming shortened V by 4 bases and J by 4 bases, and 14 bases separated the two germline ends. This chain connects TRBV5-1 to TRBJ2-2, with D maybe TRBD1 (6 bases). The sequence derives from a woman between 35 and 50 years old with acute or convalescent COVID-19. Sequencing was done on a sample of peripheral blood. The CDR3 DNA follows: TGCGCCAGCAGCCAAACCACAGGGATCACCGGGGAGCTGTTTTTT. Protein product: CASSQTTGITGELFF.